This T cell receptor (beta chain) was observed in a study of blood T cells in healthy people across ages. Study information: T cells yielded about one barcoded beta molecule per two cells through template switching.

It was with a sample-barcoded 5' primer and a J-beta primer mix that a second PCR of roughly 6 to 11 cycles was run. The template-switch adaptor was a 5' adaptor with 12 random nucleotides. It tagged each cDNA molecule. TCRdb analysed the 5' RACE reads with MiXCR anew, one entry per CDR3 protein. The repertoire consists of some 1.7 million distinct CDR3 sequences, with 25% to 30% occurring once and the leading ten covering roughly 8%. Germline V lookup: CDR1 SQVTM, CDR2 ANQGSEA. This CDR3 region has 15 residues. V gave up 2 bases and J gave up 5 bases; unmatched junction bases: 7. Overall study findings and caveats: There was no known CMV status for donors, so expanded clonotype changes were possibly confounded.

In its sample, this clonotype was seen many times. Its antigen is unknown. Sequencing was performed on blood. The V call is TRBV29-1, the J call TRBJ2-1; 9 bases map to TRBD1. The receptor comes from a woman aged 30 to 39 in good health. The CDR3 loop reads CSVEMGQGYHNEQFF. Written as DNA, the CDR3 is TGCAGCGTTGAAATGGGACAGGGATACCACAATGAGCAGTTCTTC.